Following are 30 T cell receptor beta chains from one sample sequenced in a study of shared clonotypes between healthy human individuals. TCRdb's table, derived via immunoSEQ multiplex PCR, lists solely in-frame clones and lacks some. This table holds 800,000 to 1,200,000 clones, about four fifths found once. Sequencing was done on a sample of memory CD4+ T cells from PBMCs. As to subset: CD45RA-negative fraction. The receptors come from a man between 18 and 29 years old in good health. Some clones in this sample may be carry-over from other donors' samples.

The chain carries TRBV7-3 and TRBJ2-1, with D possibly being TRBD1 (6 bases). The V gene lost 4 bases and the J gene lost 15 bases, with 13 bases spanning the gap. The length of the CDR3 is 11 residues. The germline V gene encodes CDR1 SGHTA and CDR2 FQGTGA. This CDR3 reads CASSSGQLLFF. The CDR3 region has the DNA TGTGCCAGCAGCTCCGGACAGTTGCTGTTCTTC.

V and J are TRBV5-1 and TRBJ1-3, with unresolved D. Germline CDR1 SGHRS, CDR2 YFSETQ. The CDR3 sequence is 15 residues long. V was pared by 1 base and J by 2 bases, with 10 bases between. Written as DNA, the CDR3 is TGCGCCAGCAGCTTGTCTGGGCTCCCTGGAAACACCATATATTTT. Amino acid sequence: CASSLSGLPGNTIYF.

For the CDR3, the DNA is TGTGCCAGCCAGTTGACTAGCGGGAGCGCGGGTGAGCAGTTCTTC. Protein: CASQLTSGSAGEQFF. The V gene is TRBV2, the J gene TRBJ2-1; 12 nucleotides align to TRBD2. The CDR3 is 15 amino acids. Germline V gene lookup returns CDR1 SNHLY and CDR2 FYNNEI. After removal of 8 bases from V and 9 bases from J, the junction contained 11 bases not matched to a gene.

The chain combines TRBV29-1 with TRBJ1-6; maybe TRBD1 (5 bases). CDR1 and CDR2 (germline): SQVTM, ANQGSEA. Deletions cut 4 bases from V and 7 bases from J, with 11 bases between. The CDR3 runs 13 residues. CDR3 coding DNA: TGCAGCGTTGGTCAGGGTCGAAATTCACCCCTCCACTTT. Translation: CSVGQGRNSPLHF.

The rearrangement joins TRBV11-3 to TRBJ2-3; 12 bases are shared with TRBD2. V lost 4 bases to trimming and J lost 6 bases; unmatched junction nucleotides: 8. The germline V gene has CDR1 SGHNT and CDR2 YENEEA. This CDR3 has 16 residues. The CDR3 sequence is CASSSGTSGWMDTQYF. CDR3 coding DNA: TGTGCCAGCAGCTCCGGGACTAGCGGGTGGATGGATACGCAGTATTTT.

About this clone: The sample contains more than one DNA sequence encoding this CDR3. The CDR3 region is CASSLGSSGRSEQFF. The CDR3 coding sequence is TGCGCCAGCAGCTTGGGGTCTAGCGGGAGGTCCGAGCAGTTCTTC. The V and J genes are TRBV5-1 and TRBJ2-1; 11 positions agree with TRBD2. This CDR3 is 15 amino acids long. CDR1 SGHRS and CDR2 YFSETQ come from the germline V gene. Losses at the gene ends were 0 bases for V and 10 bases for J; bases not matched to a gene: 6.

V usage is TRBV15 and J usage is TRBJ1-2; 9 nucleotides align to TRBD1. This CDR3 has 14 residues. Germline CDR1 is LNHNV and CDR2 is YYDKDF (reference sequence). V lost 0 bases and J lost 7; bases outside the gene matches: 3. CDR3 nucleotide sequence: TGTGCCACCAGCAGAGATACAGGGGGCTCTGGCTACACCTTC. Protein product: CATSRDTGGSGYTF.

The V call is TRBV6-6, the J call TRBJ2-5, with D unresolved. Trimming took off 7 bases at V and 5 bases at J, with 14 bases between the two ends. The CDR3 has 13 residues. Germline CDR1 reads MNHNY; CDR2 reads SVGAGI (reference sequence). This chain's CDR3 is CASTPPGGETQYF. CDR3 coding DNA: TGTGCCAGCACCCCGCCTGGTGGGGAGACCCAGTACTTC.

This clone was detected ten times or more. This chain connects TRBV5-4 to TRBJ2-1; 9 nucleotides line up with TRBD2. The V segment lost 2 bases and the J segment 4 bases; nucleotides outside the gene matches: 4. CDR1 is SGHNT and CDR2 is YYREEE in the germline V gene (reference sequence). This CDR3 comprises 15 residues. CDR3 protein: CASSFSGLAYNEQFF. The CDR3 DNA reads TGTGCCAGCAGCTTTTCGGGACTAGCTTACAATGAGCAGTTCTTC.

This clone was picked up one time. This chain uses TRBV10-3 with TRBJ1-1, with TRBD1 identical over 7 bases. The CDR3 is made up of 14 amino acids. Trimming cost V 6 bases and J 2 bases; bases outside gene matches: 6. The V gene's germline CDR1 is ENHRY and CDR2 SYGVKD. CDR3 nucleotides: TGTGCCATCAGCAGACAGGGTATCAACACTGAAGCTTTCTTT. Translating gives CAISRQGINTEAFF.

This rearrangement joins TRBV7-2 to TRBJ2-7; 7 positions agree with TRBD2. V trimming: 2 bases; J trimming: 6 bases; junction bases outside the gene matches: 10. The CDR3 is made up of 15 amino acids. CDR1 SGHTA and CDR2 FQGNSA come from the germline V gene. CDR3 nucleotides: TGTGCCAGCAGCTTATTGGGTGGGGGGGTAGGCGAGCAGTACTTC. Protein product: CASSLLGGGVGEQYF. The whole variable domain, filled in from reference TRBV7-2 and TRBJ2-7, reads GAGVSQSPSNKVTEKGKDVELRCDPISGHTALYWYRQSLGQGLEFLIYFQGNSAPDKSGLPSDRFSAERTGGSVSTLTIQRTQQEDSAVYLCASSLLGGGVGEQYFGPGTRLTVT.

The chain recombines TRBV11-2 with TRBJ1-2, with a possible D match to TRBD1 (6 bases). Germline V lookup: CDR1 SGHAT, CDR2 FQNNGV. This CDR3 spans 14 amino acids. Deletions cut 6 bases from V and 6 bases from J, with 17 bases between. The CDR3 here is CASRRWGREDGYTF. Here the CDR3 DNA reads TGTGCCAGCAGACGTTGGGGGCGTGAGGATGGCTACACCTTC.

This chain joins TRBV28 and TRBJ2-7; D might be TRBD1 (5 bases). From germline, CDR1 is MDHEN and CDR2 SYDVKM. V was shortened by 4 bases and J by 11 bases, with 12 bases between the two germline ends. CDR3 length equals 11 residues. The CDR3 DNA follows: TGTGCCAGCAGTTACCAGGGAATGGAGTACTTC. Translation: CASSYQGMEYF.

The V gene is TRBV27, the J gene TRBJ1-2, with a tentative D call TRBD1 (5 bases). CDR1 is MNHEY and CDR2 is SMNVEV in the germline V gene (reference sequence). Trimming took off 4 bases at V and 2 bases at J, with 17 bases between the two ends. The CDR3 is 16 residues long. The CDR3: CASSSNQGLGNYGYTF. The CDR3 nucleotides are TGTGCCAGCAGTTCAAACCAGGGTTTGGGGAACTATGGCTACACCTTC.

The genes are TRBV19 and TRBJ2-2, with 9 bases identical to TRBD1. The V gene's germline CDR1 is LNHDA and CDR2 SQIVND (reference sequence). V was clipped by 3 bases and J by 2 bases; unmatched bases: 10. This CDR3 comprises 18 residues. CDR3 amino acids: CASSINIWDRENTGELFF. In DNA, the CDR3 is TGTGCCAGTAGTATTAATATTTGGGACAGGGAAAACACCGGGGAGCTGTTTTTT.

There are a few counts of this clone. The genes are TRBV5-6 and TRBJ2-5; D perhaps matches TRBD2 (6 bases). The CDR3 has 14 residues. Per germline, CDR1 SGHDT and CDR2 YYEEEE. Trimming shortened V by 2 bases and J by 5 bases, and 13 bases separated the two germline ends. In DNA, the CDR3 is TGTGCCAGCAGCTTTAGCATAGGGAGGGAGACCCAGTACTTC. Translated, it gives CASSFSIGRETQYF. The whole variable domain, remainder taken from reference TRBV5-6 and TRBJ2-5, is DAGVTQSPTHLIKTRGQQVTLRCSPKSGHDTVSWYQQALGQGPQFIFQYYEEEERQRGNFPDRFSGHQFPNYSSELNVNALLLGDSALYLCASSFSIGRETQYFGPGTRLLVL.

CDR3 amino acids: CASSRLGGVVNEQFF. CDR3 nucleotides: TGTGCCAGTAGTCGGTTGGGGGGAGTTGTAAATGAGCAGTTCTTC. The V and J genes are TRBV19 and TRBJ2-1; TRBD2 might be the D (6 bases). In germline, CDR1 is LNHDA, CDR2 SQIVND (reference sequence). The V gene lost 5 bases and the J gene lost 7 bases, with 18 bases spanning the gap. This CDR3 spans 15 amino acids.

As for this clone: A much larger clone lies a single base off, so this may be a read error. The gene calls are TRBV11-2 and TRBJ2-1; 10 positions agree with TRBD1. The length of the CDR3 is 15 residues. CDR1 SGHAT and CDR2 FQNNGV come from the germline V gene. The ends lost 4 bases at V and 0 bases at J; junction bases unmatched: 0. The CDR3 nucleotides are TGTGCCAGCAGCTGGGACAGGGGCTCCTACAATGAGCAGTTCTTC. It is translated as CASSWDRGSYNEQFF.

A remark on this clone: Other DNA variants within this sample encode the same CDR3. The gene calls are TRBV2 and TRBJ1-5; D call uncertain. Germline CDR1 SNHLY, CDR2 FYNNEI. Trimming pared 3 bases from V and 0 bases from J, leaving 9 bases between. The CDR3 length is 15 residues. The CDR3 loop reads CASSEGGYSNQPQHF. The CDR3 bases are TGTGCCAGCAGTGAGGGCGGATATAGCAATCAGCCCCAGCATTTT.

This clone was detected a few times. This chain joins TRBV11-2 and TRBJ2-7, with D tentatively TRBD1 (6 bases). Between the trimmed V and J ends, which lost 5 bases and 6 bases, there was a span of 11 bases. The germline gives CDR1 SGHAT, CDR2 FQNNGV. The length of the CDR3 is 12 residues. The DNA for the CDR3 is TGTGCCAGCAGCGCGGAACAGGGCGAGCAGTACTTC. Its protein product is CASSAEQGEQYF.

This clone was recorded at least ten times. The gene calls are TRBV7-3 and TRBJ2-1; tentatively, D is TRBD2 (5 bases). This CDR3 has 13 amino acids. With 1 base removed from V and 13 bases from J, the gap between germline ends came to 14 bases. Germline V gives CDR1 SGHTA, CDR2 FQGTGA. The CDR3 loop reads CASSLSGSSSQFF. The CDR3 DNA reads TGTGCCAGCAGCTTAAGTGGGAGCAGCTCCCAGTTCTTC.

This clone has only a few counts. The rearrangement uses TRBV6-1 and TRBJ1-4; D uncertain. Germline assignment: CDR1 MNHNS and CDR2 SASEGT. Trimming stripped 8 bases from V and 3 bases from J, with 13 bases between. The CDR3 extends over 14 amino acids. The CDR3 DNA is TGTGCCAGCGGGCGGGCAGACGCTAATGAAAAACTGTTTTTT. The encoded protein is CASGRADANEKLFF.

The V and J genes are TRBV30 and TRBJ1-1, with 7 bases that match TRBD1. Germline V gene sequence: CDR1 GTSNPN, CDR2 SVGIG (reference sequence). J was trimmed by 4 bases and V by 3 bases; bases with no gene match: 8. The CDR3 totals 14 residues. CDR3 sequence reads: CAWRVAGGGTEAFF. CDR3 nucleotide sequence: TGTGCCTGGAGGGTCGCAGGGGGAGGCACTGAAGCTTTCTTT.

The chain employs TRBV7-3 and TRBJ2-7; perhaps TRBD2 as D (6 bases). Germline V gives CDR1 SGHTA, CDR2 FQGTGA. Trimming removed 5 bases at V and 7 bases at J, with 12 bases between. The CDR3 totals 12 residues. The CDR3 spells CASSPNRGEQYF. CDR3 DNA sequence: TGTGCCAGCAGCCCCAACCGGGGGGAGCAGTACTTC.

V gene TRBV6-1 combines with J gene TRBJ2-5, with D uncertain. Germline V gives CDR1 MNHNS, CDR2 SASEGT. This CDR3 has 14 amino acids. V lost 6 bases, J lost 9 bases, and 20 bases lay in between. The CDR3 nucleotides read TGTGCCAGCAGCGAGGCCCTCGGTTCATTGGCCCAGTACTTC. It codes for CASSEALGSLAQYF.

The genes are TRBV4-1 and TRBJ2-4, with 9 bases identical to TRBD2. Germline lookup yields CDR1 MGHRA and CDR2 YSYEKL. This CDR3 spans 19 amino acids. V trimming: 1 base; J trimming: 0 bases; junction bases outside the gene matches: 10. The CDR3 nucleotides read TGCGCCAGCAGCCAAGCAGCTCTAGCGGGGATACTAGCCAAAAACATTCAGTACTTC. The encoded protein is CASSQAALAGILAKNIQYF.

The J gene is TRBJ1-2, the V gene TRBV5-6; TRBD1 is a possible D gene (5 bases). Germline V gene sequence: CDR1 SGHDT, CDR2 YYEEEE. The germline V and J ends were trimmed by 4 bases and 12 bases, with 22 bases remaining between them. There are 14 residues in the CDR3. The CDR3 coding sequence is TGTGCCAGCAGCGTTCCCGGGACGGCCAGCGCCAACACCTTC. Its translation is CASSVPGTASANTF.

CDR3 region: CASSRGGNTQYF. CDR3 in DNA: TGTGCCAGCAGCCGGGGGGGTAATACGCAGTATTTT. This chain joins TRBV5-6 and TRBJ2-3; 8 positions match TRBD2. Unmatched junction bases numbered 2, after V lost 4 bases and J lost 7 bases. Germline loops: CDR1 SGHDT, CDR2 YYEEEE. This CDR3 has 12 residues.

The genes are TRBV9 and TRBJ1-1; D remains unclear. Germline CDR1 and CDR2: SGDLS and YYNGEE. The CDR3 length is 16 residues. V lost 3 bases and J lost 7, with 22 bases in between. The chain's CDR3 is CASSAGRNIRSGEAFF. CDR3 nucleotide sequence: TGTGCCAGCAGCGCCGGACGAAACATCAGGTCAGGTGAAGCTTTCTTT.

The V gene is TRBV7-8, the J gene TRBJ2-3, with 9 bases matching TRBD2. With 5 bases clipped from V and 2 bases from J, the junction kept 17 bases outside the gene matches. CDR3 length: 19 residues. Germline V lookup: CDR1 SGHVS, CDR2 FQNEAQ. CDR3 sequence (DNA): TGTGCCAGCAGCACCCTCCGGGAGGGCGCTAGCGGGAACACAGATACGCAGTATTTT. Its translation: CASSTLREGASGNTDTQYF.